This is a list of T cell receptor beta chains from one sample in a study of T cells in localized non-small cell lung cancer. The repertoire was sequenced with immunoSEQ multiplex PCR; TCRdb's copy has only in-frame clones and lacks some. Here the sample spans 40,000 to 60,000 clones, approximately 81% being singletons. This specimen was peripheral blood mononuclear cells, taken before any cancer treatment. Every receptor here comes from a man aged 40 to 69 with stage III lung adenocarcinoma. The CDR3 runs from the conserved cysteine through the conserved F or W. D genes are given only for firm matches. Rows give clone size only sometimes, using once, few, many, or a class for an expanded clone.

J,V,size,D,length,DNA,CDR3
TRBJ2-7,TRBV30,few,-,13,TGTGCCTGGAGGCCAGGTAGTTCAAACGAGCAGTACTTC,CAWRPGSSNEQYF
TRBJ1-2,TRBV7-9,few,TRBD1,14,TGTGCCAGCAGCGCCTACGGGACAGACTATGGCTACACCTTC,CASSAYGTDYGYTF
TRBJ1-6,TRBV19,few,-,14,TGTGCCAGTAGTGGGGAGGCCTATAATTCACCCCTCCACTTT,CASSGEAYNSPLHF
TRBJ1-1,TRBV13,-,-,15,TGTGCCAGCAGCTTACCGTTCCGGGGCGGGACTGAAGCTTTCTTT,CASSLPFRGGTEAFF
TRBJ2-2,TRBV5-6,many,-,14,TGTGCCAGCAGCTTGGGGGGGAACACCGGGGAGCTGTTTTTT,CASSLGGNTGELFF
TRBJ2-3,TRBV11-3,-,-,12,TGTGCCAGCAGCCCTTGGACAGATACGCAGTATTTT,CASSPWTDTQYF
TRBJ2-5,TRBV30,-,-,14,TGTGCCTGGAGTGTCAGGAATCTCCAAGAGACCCAGTACTTC,CAWSVRNLQETQYF
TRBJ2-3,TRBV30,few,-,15,TGTGCCTGGACCCCGAGGGACACACGCACAGATACGCAGTATTTT,CAWTPRDTRTDTQYF
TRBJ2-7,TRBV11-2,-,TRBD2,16,TGTGCCAGCAGCGCACTAGCGGGGGGGGGCTCCTACGAGCAGTACTTC,CASSALAGGGSYEQYF
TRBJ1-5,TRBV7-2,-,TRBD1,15,TGTGCCAGCAGCTTAGTGGGACAGCTTAATCAGCCCCAGCATTTT,CASSLVGQLNQPQHF
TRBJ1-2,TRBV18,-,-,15,TGTGCCAGCTCACCCAGGGAGGGGGTCCGTGATGGCTACACCTTC,CASSPREGVRDGYTF
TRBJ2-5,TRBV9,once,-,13,TGTGCCAGCAGAGATGACGCGCAGGAGACCCAGTACTTC,CASRDDAQETQYF
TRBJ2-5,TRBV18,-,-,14,TGTGCCAGCTCACCGGCGGGCAAACAAGAGACCCAGTACTTC,CASSPAGKQETQYF
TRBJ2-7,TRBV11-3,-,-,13,TGTGCCAGCAGCTTAACCGCCGGCTACGAGCAGTACTTC,CASSLTAGYEQYF
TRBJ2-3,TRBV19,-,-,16,TGTGCCAGTAGTATTCCGCTCCGGGGAGGCACAGATACGCAGTATTTT,CASSIPLRGGTDTQYF
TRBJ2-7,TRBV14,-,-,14,TGTGCCAGCAGCCAAGTCACAGGGCTCTACGAGCAGTACTTC,CASSQVTGLYEQYF
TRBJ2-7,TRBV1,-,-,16,TGCACCAGCAGCCCCCTGCAGGGAGAAGGGTCCTACGAGCAGTACTTC,CTSSPLQGEGSYEQYF
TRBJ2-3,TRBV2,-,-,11,TGTGCCAGCCACTACTCAGATACGCAGTATTTT,CASHYSDTQYF
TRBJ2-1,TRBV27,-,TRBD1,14,TGTGCCAGCATCAGGACAGGGGAATACAATGAGCAGTTCTTC,CASIRTGEYNEQFF
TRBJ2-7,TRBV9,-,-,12,TGTGCCAGCAGCGACCTATACGGCGAGCAGTACTTC,CASSDLYGEQYF
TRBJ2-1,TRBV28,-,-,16,TGTGCCAGCAGTCCCGGGGACGTCCAAATGAACAATGAGCAGTTCTTC,CASSPGDVQMNNEQFF
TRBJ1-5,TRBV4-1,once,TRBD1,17,TGCGCCAGCAGCCAAGATGGCTATGACAGGGGAAATCAGCCCCAGCATTTT,CASSQDGYDRGNQPQHF
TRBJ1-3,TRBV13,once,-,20,TGTGCCAGCAGCTCGGAAGAGGGTTGGATTGGTCGGGGATCTGGAAACACCATATATTTT,CASSSEEGWIGRGSGNTIYF
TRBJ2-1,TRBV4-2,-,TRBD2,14,TGTGCCAGCAGCCAAGGGACTAGCTACAATGAGCAGTTCTTC,CASSQGTSYNEQFF
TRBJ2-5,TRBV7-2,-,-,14,TGTGCCAGCAGCTTAGCGGTACTCCAAGAGACCCAGTACTTC,CASSLAVLQETQYF
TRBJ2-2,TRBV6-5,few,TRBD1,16,TGTGCCAGCAGTTACTCGGACAGGGGTAGCACCGGGGAGCTGTTTTTT,CASSYSDRGSTGELFF
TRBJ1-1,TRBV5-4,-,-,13,TGTGCCAGCAGCGCCGACAGCAACACTGAAGCTTTCTTT,CASSADSNTEAFF
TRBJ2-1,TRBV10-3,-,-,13,TGTGCCATCAGGGACTCAGGAGACAATGAGCAGTTCTTC,CAIRDSGDNEQFF
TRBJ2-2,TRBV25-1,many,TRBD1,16,TGTGCCAGCAGGGATACAGGGGGCGAATGGGCCGGGGAGCTGTTTTTT,CASRDTGGEWAGELFF
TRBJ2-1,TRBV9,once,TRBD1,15,TGTGCCAGCAGCGTGACAGGGGATGATTACAATGAGCAGTTCTTC,CASSVTGDDYNEQFF
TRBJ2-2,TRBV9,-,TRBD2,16,TGTGCCAGCAGGACCTCGGGGGGGCCGAACACCGGGGAGCTGTTTTTT,CASRTSGGPNTGELFF
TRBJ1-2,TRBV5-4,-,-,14,TGTGCCAGCAGCTTGGTAACCGCGGGCGACGGCTACACCTTC,CASSLVTAGDGYTF
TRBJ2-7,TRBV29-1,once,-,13,TGCAGCGTTGAAAGCACTAACTCCTACGAGCAGTACTTC,CSVESTNSYEQYF
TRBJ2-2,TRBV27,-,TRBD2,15,TGTGCCAGCAGCCTGGGACTAGCGGGGGCCGGGGAGCTGTTTTTT,CASSLGLAGAGELFF
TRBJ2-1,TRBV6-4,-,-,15,TGTGCCAGCAGTGCGGAGACAGGAATTCTCAATGAGCAGTTCTTC,CASSAETGILNEQFF
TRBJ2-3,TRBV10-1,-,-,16,TGCGCCAGCAGTGATCTCGGTACTCACGGCACAGATACGCAGTATTTT,CASSDLGTHGTDTQYF
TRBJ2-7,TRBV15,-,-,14,TGTGCCACCAGCAGAGATCCTCTTCGCGGCGAGCAGTACTTC,CATSRDPLRGEQYF
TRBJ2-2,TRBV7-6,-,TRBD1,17,TGTGCCAACAGCCAGGGGACAGGGGCGGCTGCCACCGGGGAGCTGTTTTTT,CANSQGTGAAATGELFF
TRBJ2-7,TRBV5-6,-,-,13,TGTGCCAGCAGCGCTAGGGGGGTCTACGAGCAGTACTTC,CASSARGVYEQYF
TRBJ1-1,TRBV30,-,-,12,TGTGCCTGGAGTGTACTGGGGGTTGAAGCTTTCTTT,CAWSVLGVEAFF
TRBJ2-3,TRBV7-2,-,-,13,TGTGCCAGCAGCTTAGTAAGGGGAGATACGCAGTATTTT,CASSLVRGDTQYF
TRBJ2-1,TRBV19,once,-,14,TGTGCCAGTAGTATCGGGGGCCTCTACAATGAGCAGTTCTTC,CASSIGGLYNEQFF
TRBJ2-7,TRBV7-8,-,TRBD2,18,TGTGCCAGCAGCCCGCCTCCGACTAGCGGGGGGTTAGGGGGCGAGCAGTACTTC,CASSPPPTSGGLGGEQYF
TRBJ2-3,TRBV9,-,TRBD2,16,TGTGCCAGCAGCATCGGGACTAGCGGCCTCACAGATACGCAGTATTTT,CASSIGTSGLTDTQYF
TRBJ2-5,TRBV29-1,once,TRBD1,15,TGCAGCGTCGTCCGCACGGGGACAGGGCAAGAGACCCAGTACTTC,CSVVRTGTGQETQYF
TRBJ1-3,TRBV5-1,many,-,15,TGCGCCAGCAGCCTCAGAGGAGACACTGGAAACACCATATATTTT,CASSLRGDTGNTIYF
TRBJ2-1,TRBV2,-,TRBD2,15,TGTGCCAGTGAACGTAGCGGGGGGGTTTACAATGAGCAGTTCTTC,CASERSGGVYNEQFF
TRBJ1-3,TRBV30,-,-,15,TGTGCCTGGAGTGGGGGGGCGGGGGCTGGAAACACCATATATTTT,CAWSGGAGAGNTIYF
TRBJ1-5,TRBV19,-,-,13,TGTGCCGGGGGGCCGAGGGGCAATCAGCCCCAGCATTTT,CAGGPRGNQPQHF
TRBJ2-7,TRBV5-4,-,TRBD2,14,TGTGCCAGCAGCAAATCAGCGGGGAGCTACGAGCAGTACTTC,CASSKSAGSYEQYF
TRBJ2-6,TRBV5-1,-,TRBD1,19,TGCGCCAGCAGCTTGGTGAAGACAGGGGCACTCTCTGGGGCCAACGTCCTGACTTTC,CASSLVKTGALSGANVLTF
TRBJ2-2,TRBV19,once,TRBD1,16,TGTGCCGGTACTTATTGGGACAGGGTAGCCACCGGGGAGCTGTTTTTT,CAGTYWDRVATGELFF
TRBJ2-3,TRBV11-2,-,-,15,TGTGCCAGCAGCTTAGGGGCCTCGGGGACAGATACGCAGTATTTT,CASSLGASGTDTQYF
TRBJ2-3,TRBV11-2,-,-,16,TGTGCCAGCAGCTTAGATGGAGGGTACGGCACAGATACGCAGTATTTT,CASSLDGGYGTDTQYF
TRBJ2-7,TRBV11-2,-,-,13,TGTGCCAGCAGCTGGGGACTTAGGTACGAGCAGTACTTC,CASSWGLRYEQYF